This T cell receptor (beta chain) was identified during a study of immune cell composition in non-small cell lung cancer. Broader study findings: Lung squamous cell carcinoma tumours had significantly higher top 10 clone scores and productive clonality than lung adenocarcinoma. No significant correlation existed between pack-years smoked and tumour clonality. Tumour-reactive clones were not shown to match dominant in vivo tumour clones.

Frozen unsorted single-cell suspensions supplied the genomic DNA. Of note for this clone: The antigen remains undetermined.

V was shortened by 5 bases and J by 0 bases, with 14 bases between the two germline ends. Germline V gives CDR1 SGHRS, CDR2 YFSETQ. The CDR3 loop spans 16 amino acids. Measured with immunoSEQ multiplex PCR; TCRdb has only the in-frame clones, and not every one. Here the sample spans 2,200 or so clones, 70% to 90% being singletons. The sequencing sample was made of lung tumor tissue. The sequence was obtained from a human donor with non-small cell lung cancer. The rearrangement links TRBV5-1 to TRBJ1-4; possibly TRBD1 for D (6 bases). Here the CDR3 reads CASSRQAVSTNEKLFF. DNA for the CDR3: TGCGCCAGCAGTAGACAGGCCGTTTCAACTAATGAAAAACTGTTTTTT.